These 30 T cell receptor beta chains were all obtained from the same sample, sequenced in a study of cytomegalovirus exposure and HLA in healthy donors. Primers included in the PCR were 60 Vbeta and 13 Jbeta primers. TCRdb's copy holds only in-frame clones and misses some; the assay was immunoSEQ multiplex PCR. This table holds nearly 110,000 clones, roughly 76% found once. The sequencing sample was made of PBMCs. All receptors come from a woman between 50 and 59 years old in good health and CMV-seropositive.

This clone has only one observation. This chain links TRBV7-2 with TRBJ1-1; weak D call: TRBD1 (6 bases). The CDR3 spans 14 residues. The V gene's germline CDR1 is SGHTA and CDR2 FQGNSA. The ends were cut back, 3 bases at V and 8 bases at J, with 16 bases in the middle. In nucleotides, the CDR3 is TGTGCCAGCAGCTTGGGAGGGGGTCGGACCGAAGCTTTCTTT. Protein: CASSLGGGRTEAFF.

The V gene is TRBV9, the J gene TRBJ2-1; 9 bases fit TRBD2. V gave up 4 bases and J gave up 6 bases; unmatched junction bases: 11. The CDR3 totals 16 residues. Germline lookup yields CDR1 SGDLS and CDR2 YYNGEE. The CDR3 bases are TGTGCCAGCAGCCCCCACGGATTAGCGGGGGCCAATGAGCAGTTCTTC. Protein sequence: CASSPHGLAGANEQFF.

CDR3 amino acids: CASSESSYNEQFF. The CDR3 DNA is TGTGCCAGCAGCGAGAGCTCCTACAATGAGCAGTTCTTC. The gene calls are TRBV7-9 and TRBJ2-1; D is unresolved. Between the trimmed V and J ends, which lost 5 bases and 0 bases, there was a span of 5 bases. The CDR3 is made up of 13 amino acids. CDR1 and CDR2 from the germline V gene are SEHNR and FQNEAQ (reference sequence).

This clone was recorded once. The V and J genes are TRBV18 and TRBJ1-6; no clear D. The germline CDR1 and CDR2 sequences are KGHSH and LQKENI. The length of the CDR3 is 15 residues. V lost 0 bases and J 5 bases, leaving 8 bases between the germline ends. The CDR3 reads CASSPPAAHNSPLHF. As DNA, the CDR3 is TGTGCCAGCTCACCACCGGCCGCCCATAATTCACCCCTCCACTTT.

The chain has TRBV27 and TRBJ2-7, with 8 positions matching TRBD2. Germline V gene sequence: CDR1 MNHEY, CDR2 SMNVEV (reference sequence). Germline trimming cut 5 bases from V and 2 bases from J; bases unmatched to any gene: 5. The CDR3 spans 14 residues. CDR3 sequence (DNA): TGTGCCAGCAGTACCCGGGGGGGGGCCTACGAGCAGTACTTC. Translation: CASSTRGGAYEQYF.

This clone was seen more than once but under ten times. V gene TRBV6-6 combines with J gene TRBJ2-7; D might be TRBD1 (5 bases). The CDR3 loop spans 14 amino acids. V was shortened by 8 bases and J by 0 bases, with 14 bases between the two germline ends. The V gene's germline CDR1 is MNHNY and CDR2 SVGAGI (reference sequence). CDR3 residues: CASEGRASSYEQYF. The DNA of the CDR3 is TGTGCCAGCGAAGGCAGGGCAAGCTCCTACGAGCAGTACTTC.

The chain links TRBV29-1 to TRBJ2-3, with TRBD1 matching 7 bases. After removal of 6 bases from V and 6 bases from J, the junction contained 12 bases not matched to a gene. CDR1 is SQVTM and CDR2 is ANQGSEA in the germline V gene. The CDR3 is 14 amino acids. The CDR3 region has the DNA TGCAGCGTCCTAAAGGGGGCCATGGCGGATACGCAGTATTTT. It translates to CSVLKGAMADTQYF.

In the case of this clone: One junction end does not reproduce the germline sequence, and a read error may be involved. The same CDR3 is also encoded by other DNA sequences in this sample. The rearrangement links TRBV4-2 to TRBJ2-3, with D possibly TRBD2 on 5 matching bases. The germline CDR1 and CDR2 sequences are LGHNA and YNFKEQ. The CDR3 is 15 residues long. CDR3 residues: CASSQVGERTDTQYF. The CDR3 DNA reads TGTGCCAGTAGCCAGGTCGGGGAACGCACAGATACGCAGTATTTT.

V and J are TRBV7-8 and TRBJ2-3; 11 bases map to TRBD2. The CDR3 totals 19 residues. J gave up 2 bases and V 5 bases, and 15 bases lay outside the gene matches. Germline CDR1 is SGHVS and CDR2 is FQNEAQ. This CDR3 reads CASSLGRASGGLLTDTQYF. CDR3 coding DNA: TGTGCCAGCAGCCTCGGTAGGGCTAGCGGGGGGCTACTCACAGATACGCAGTATTTT.

The rearrangement links TRBV13 to TRBJ2-2, with 9 nucleotides matching TRBD1. The V gene end was trimmed by 4 bases and the J gene end by 1 base; junction bases not matched to a gene: 7. The CDR3 length is 17 residues. Germline V gene sequence: CDR1 PRHDT, CDR2 FYEKMQ (reference sequence). The DNA for the CDR3 is TGTGCCAGCAGCTCGATTAACAGGGGGCAGAACACCGGGGAGCTGTTTTTT. Its translation is CASSSINRGQNTGELFF.

V gene TRBV30 combines with J gene TRBJ1-6, with D hard to call. The CDR3 contains 14 residues. V dropped 0 bases and J dropped 5 bases, with 8 bases sitting between them. CDR1 GTSNPN and CDR2 SVGIG come from the germline V gene (reference sequence). CDR3: CAWSVWRNNSPLHF. CDR3 in DNA: TGTGCCTGGAGTGTGTGGAGAAATAATTCACCCCTCCACTTT. The complete variable domain, with remaining parts taken from reference TRBV30 and TRBJ1-6, reads SQTIHQWPATLVQPVGSPLSLECTVEGTSNPNLYWYRQAAGRGLQLLFYSVGIGQISSEVPQNLSASRPQDRQFILSSKKLLLSDSGFYLCAWSVWRNNSPLHFGNGTRLTVT.

The CDR3 DNA reads as TGTGCCAGCAGTGGGGGAGGGCATGAGCAGTTCTTC. Its protein is CASSGGGHEQFF. The V call is TRBV2, the J call TRBJ2-1; 7 bases are a match to TRBD2. The germline V gene has CDR1 SNHLY and CDR2 FYNNEI. V gave up 4 bases and J gave up 8 bases; unmatched junction bases: 2. The CDR3 is 12 residues long.

This sequence joins TRBV2 and TRBJ1-1; tentatively, D is TRBD1 (6 bases). Trimming took off 7 bases at V and 3 bases at J, with 18 bases between the two ends. The CDR3 length is 15 residues. Germline V gene sequence: CDR1 SNHLY, CDR2 FYNNEI. The CDR3 protein is CASTREQGPDTEAFF. The CDR3 DNA reads TGTGCCAGCACCCGAGAACAGGGTCCGGACACTGAAGCTTTCTTT.

V and J are TRBV19 and TRBJ1-5; no reliable D call. V gave up 5 bases and J gave up 5 bases, with 19 bases separating them. Per the germline V gene, CDR1 is LNHDA and CDR2 is SQIVND (reference sequence). The CDR3 has 16 residues. The CDR3 DNA is TGTGCCAGTAGTCCAACCAGGTGGGCCACCCATCAGCCCCAGCATTTT. It is translated as CASSPTRWATHQPQHF.

The chain combines TRBV4-3 with TRBJ1-6; D possibly corresponds to TRBD1 (5 bases). There are 15 residues in the CDR3. Deletions cut 0 bases from V and 7 bases from J, with 10 bases between. Germline lookup yields CDR1 LGHNA and CDR2 YSLEER. CDR3 in DNA: TGCGCCAGCAGCCAAGATGGGGCAGTGAATTCACCCCTCCACTTT. Translating gives CASSQDGAVNSPLHF.

This clone appeared a single time. This likely comes from a read error, as the CDR3 has no conserved phenylalanine or tryptophan at its end. The limits of the CDR3 on the DNA are not certain, so only TCRdb's listed CDR3 is given. The V gene is TRBV15, the J gene TRBJ1-6; whether TRBD1, the table's D call, matches the DNA was not checked. Germline V gives CDR1 LNHNV, CDR2 YYDKDF (reference sequence). Including both end residues, the CDR3 is 10 amino acids long. The CDR3 spells CATSRVKAGP.

The chain uses TRBV5-4 and TRBJ2-5; the D gene is possibly TRBD1 (5 bases). The DNA end favors TRBJ2-7, so the J call may be wrong. Germline-derived CDR1 and CDR2 are SGHNT and YYREEE (reference sequence). This CDR3 has 12 residues. The CDR3: CASSTTGYEQYF. For the CDR3, the DNA is TGTGCCAGCAGCACAACAGGCTACGAGCAGTACTTC.

This chain joins TRBV4-2 and TRBJ2-4; 7 bases are shared with TRBD1. The V gene's germline CDR1 is LGHNA and CDR2 YNFKEQ. Germline trimming cut 4 bases from V and 8 bases from J; bases unmatched to any gene: 2. There are 12 residues in the CDR3. CDR3 residues: CASSRDRDIQYF. The CDR3 region has the DNA TGTGCCAGCAGCCGTGACAGGGACATTCAGTACTTC.

The chain uses TRBV6-1 and TRBJ1-5; 9 bases align to TRBD1. Germline-derived CDR1 and CDR2 are MNHNS and SASEGT. This CDR3 spans 16 amino acids. The V gene end was trimmed by 2 bases and the J gene end by 6 bases; junction bases not matched to a gene: 8. The CDR3 DNA follows: TGTGCCAGCAGTGAAAATAACAGGGGGCGAGGTCAGCCCCAGCATTTT. This sequence encodes CASSENNRGRGQPQHF.

The chain combines TRBV28 with TRBJ2-5, with 8 nucleotides matching TRBD2. The CDR3 contains 15 residues. The V gene end was trimmed by 3 bases and the J gene end by 2 bases; junction bases not matched to a gene: 5. Germline lookup yields CDR1 MDHEN and CDR2 SYDVKM. Here the CDR3 reads CASSLGGGPQETQYF. The CDR3 coding sequence is TGTGCCAGCAGTTTGGGCGGGGGGCCTCAAGAGACCCAGTACTTC.

This clone has only one observation. This chain connects TRBV19 to TRBJ2-7; 10 nucleotides align to TRBD1. The CDR3 consists of 17 residues. V shed 5 bases and J 3 bases; nucleotides not matched to a gene: 13. Germline CDR1 LNHDA, CDR2 SQIVND (reference sequence). As DNA, the CDR3 is TGTGCCAGTAGTTCCACTTCGATGGGACAGGGGTACTACGAGCAGTACTTC. Residues: CASSSTSMGQGYYEQYF.

The V gene is TRBV7-3, the J gene TRBJ2-5; a possible D gene is TRBD2 (6 bases). The CDR3 is 16 amino acids. Between the trimmed V and J ends, which lost 4 bases and 2 bases, there was a span of 17 bases. From germline, CDR1 is SGHTA and CDR2 FQGTGA. CDR3 amino acids: CASSSGTALPQETQYF. In DNA, the CDR3 is TGTGCCAGCAGCTCCGGGACTGCCCTTCCTCAAGAGACCCAGTACTTC.

The rearrangement uses TRBV5-1 and TRBJ1-1; D is possibly TRBD1 (6 bases). This CDR3 is 14 amino acids long. Germline V gene lookup returns CDR1 SGHRS and CDR2 YFSETQ. V lost 2 bases to trimming and J lost 4 bases, with 12 bases between them. DNA of the CDR3: TGCGCCAGCAGCTTAAATACAGGGTTCACTGAAGCTTTCTTT. Residues: CASSLNTGFTEAFF. The variable domain in full, with the rest retrieved from reference TRBV5-1 and TRBJ1-1, is KAGVTQTPRYLIKTRGQQVTLSCSPISGHRSVSWYQQTPGQGLQFLFEYFSETQRNKGNFPGRFSGRQFSNSRSEMNVSTLELGDSALYLCASSLNTGFTEAFFGQGTRLTVV.

V usage is TRBV5-1 and J usage is TRBJ1-2, with D uncertain. Per germline, CDR1 SGHRS and CDR2 YFSETQ. The V gene lost 4 bases and the J gene lost 8 bases, with 18 bases spanning the gap. This CDR3 region has 14 residues. The CDR3 loop is CASSPDPLAGGYTF. DNA for the CDR3: TGCGCCAGCAGCCCGGATCCCCTAGCGGGCGGCTACACCTTC.

The chain uses TRBV2 and TRBJ2-1; TRBD1 aligns across 7 bases. V lost 7 bases, J lost 5 bases, and 14 bases stayed unmatched. The germline CDR1 and CDR2 sequences are SNHLY and FYNNEI. The CDR3 totals 16 residues. The CDR3 sequence: CASTQGEEYNDNEQFF. Here the CDR3 DNA reads TGTGCCAGCACCCAGGGGGAAGAGTATAATGACAATGAGCAGTTCTTC.

The chain carries TRBV6-1 and TRBJ1-2; D ambiguous. CDR1 and CDR2 (germline): MNHNS, SASEGT. Trimming took off 3 bases at V and 0 bases at J, with 8 bases between the two ends. The CDR3 length is 14 residues. The CDR3 nucleotides are TGTGCCAGCAGTGAGGCGGCTGCTAACTATGGCTACACCTTC. Its protein is CASSEAAANYGYTF.

This sequence joins TRBV4-2 and TRBJ1-2; D uncertain. Germline V gives CDR1 LGHNA, CDR2 YNFKEQ. V lost 0 bases and J lost 4, with 12 bases in between. The CDR3 is made up of 15 amino acids. CDR3 DNA sequence: TGTGCCAGCAGCCAAGATCCCCCGGAGACCTATGGCTACACCTTC. Protein sequence: CASSQDPPETYGYTF.

The chain couples TRBV5-4 to TRBJ2-5; D is uncertain. Per germline, CDR1 SGHNT and CDR2 YYREEE (reference sequence). With 4 bases removed from V and 2 bases from J, the gap between germline ends came to 9 bases. The CDR3 is 13 amino acids. The CDR3 DNA follows: TGTGCCAGCAGCCCCCGAGAGCAAGAGACCCAGTACTTC. It encodes CASSPREQETQYF.

As DNA, the CDR3 is TGTGCCAGCAGCTTAGTGCGAGGAGAGACCCAGTACTTC. Encoded protein: CASSLVRGETQYF. The J gene is TRBJ2-5, the V gene TRBV11-3; unclear D gene. Deletions cut 1 base from V and 4 bases from J, with 7 bases between. This CDR3 is built from 13 residues. Per germline, CDR1 SGHNT and CDR2 YENEEA.

This rearrangement joins TRBV7-8 to TRBJ2-1; 14 bases match TRBD2. V was clipped by 3 bases and J by 8 bases; unmatched bases: 9. This CDR3 has 17 residues. Germline CDR1 and CDR2: SGHVS and FQNEAQ. The CDR3 DNA reads TGTGCCAGCAGCTTCTACGGACTAGCGGGGGGACGGGATGAGCAGTTCTTC. This encodes CASSFYGLAGGRDEQFF.